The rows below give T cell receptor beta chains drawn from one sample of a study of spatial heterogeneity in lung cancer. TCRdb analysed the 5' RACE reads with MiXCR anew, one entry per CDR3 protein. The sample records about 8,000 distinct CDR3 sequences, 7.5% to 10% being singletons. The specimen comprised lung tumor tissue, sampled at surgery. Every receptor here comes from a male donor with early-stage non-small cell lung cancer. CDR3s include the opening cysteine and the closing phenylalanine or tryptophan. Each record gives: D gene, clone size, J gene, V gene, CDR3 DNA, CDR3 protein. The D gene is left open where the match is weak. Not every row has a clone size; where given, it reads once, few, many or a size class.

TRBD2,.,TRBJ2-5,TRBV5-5,TGTGCCAGCAGCGTCCTAGCGGGACTAGAGACCCAGTACTTC,CASSVLAGLETQYF
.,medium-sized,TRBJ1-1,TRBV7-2,TGTGCCAGCAGCGGGCCTGGCAGGCTGAACACTGAAGCTTTCTTT,CASSGPGRLNTEAFF
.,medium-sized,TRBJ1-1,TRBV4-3,TGCGCCAGCAGCTCACAGGTGATGAACACTGAAGCTTTCTTT,CASSSQVMNTEAFF
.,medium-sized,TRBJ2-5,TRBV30,TGTGCCTGGATGGGGGGCGGAGGCAACCAAGAGACCCAGTACTTC,CAWMGGGGNQETQYF
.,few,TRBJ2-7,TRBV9,TGTGCCAGCAGCGTAGGTCCACAGGGCCACGAGCAGTACTTC,CASSVGPQGHEQYF
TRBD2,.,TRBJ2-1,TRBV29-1,TGCAGCGTTGGACTAGCGGGGCTCTACAATGAGCAGTTCTTC,CSVGLAGLYNEQFF
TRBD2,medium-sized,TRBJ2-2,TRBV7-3,TGTGCCAGCAGATCTACTAGCGGGTCCGGGGAGCTGTTTTTT,CASRSTSGSGELFF
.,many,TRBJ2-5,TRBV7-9,TGTGCCAGCAGCGGGGGGGACAACCAAGAGACCCAGTACTTC,CASSGGDNQETQYF
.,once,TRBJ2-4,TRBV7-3,TGTGCCAGCAGCACTTCGACCAAAAACATTCAGTACTTC,CASSTSTKNIQYF
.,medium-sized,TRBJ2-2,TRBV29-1,TGCAGCGTTGAAGCGGTCAGGACTTCGAACACCGGGGAGCTGTTTTTT,CSVEAVRTSNTGELFF
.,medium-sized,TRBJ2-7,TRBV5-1,TGCGCCAGCAGCTTGGACACCGCCTACGAGCAGTACTTC,CASSLDTAYEQYF